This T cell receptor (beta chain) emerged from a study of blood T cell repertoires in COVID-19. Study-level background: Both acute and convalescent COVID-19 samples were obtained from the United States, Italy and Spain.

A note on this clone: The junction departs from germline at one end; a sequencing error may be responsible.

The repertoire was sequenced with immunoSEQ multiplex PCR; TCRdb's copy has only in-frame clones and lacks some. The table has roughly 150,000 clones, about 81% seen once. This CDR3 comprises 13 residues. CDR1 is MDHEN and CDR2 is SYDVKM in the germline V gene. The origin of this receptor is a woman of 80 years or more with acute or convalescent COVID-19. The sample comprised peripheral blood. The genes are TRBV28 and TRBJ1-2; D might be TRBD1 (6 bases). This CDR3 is CASKGGESGGYTF. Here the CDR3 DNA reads TGTGCAAGCAAAGGGGGGGAATCTGGTGGCTACACCTTC.